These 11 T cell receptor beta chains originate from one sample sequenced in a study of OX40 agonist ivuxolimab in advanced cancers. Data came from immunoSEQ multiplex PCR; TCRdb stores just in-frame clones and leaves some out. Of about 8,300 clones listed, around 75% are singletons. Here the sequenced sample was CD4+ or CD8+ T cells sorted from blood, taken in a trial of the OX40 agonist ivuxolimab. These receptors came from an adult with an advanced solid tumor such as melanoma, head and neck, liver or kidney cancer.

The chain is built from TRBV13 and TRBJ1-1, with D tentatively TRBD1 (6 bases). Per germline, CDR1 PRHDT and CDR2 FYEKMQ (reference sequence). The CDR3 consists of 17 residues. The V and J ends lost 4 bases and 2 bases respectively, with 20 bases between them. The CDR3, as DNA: TGTGCCAGCAGCTCCTTATTACAGGGTAGGGGCAACACTGAAGCTTTCTTT. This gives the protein CASSSLLQGRGNTEAFF.

The CDR3 nucleotides are TGTGCCAGCAGTGAATCAGAGGGCCTTTGGGAGACCCAGTACTTC. Translated: CASSESEGLWETQYF. This chain joins TRBV25-1 and TRBJ2-5; maybe TRBD2 (5 bases). This CDR3 spans 15 amino acids. Germline V gene data show CDR1 as MGHDK and CDR2 as SYGVNS. Trimming took off 1 base at V and 5 bases at J, with 14 bases between the two ends. Complete variable domain (other parts from reference TRBV25-1 and TRBJ2-5): EADIYQTPRYLVIGTGKKITLECSQTMGHDKMYWYQQDPGMELHLIHYSYGVNSTEKGDLSSESTVSRIRTEHFPLTLESARPSHTSQYLCASSESEGLWETQYFGPGTRLLVL.

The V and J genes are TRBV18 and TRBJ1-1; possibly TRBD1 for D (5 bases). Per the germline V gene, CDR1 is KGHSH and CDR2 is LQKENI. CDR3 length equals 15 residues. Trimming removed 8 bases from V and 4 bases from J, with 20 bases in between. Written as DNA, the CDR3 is TGTGCCAGCGACCCAGAGGGGCATGAGGTCACTGAAGCTTTCTTT. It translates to CASDPEGHEVTEAFF.

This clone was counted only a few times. The CDR3 sequence is CASSQGGLVNEQFF. The CDR3 bases are TGCGCCAGCAGCCAAGGCGGGTTAGTAAATGAGCAGTTCTTC. The J gene is TRBJ2-1, the V gene TRBV4-1, with D possibly matching TRBD2 (5 bases). Germline CDR1 and CDR2: MGHRA and YSYEKL. The CDR3 runs to 14 residues. Trimming took off 1 base at V and 7 bases at J, with 11 bases between the two ends.

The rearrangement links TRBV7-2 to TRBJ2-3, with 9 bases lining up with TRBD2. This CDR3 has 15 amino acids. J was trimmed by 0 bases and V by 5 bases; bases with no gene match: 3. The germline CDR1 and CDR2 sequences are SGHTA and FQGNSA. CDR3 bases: TGTGCCAGCAGCGTGCTAGCGGGGAGCACAGATACGCAGTATTTT. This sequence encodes CASSVLAGSTDTQYF. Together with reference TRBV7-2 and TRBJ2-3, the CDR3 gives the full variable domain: GAGVSQSPSNKVTEKGKDVELRCDPISGHTALYWYRQSLGQGLEFLIYFQGNSAPDKSGLPSDRFSAERTGGSVSTLTIQRTQQEDSAVYLCASSVLAGSTDTQYFGPGTRLTVL.

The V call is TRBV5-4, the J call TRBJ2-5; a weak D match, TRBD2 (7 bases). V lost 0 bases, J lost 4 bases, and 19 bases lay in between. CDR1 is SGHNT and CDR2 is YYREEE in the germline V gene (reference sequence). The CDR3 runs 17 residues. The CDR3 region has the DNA TGTGCCAGCAGCTTGGGGCTGGGAGGGGGAGTTACAGAGACCCAGTACTTC. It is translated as CASSLGLGGGVTETQYF.

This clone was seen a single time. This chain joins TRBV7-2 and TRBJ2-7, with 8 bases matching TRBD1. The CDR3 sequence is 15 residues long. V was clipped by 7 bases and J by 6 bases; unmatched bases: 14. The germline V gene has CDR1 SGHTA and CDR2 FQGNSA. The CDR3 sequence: CASNQGAGKSGEQYF. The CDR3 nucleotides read TGTGCCAGCAACCAGGGGGCGGGGAAAAGTGGCGAGCAGTACTTC.

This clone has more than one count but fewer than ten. In DNA form, the CDR3 reads TGCGCCAGCAGCCAAGGCGACATGAACACTGAAGCTTTCTTT. This sequence encodes CASSQGDMNTEAFF. The V and J genes are TRBV4-1 and TRBJ1-1; unclear D gene. V shed 1 base and J shed 0 bases, with 6 bases lying between them. The CDR3 runs 14 residues. Per the germline V gene, CDR1 is MGHRA and CDR2 is YSYEKL.

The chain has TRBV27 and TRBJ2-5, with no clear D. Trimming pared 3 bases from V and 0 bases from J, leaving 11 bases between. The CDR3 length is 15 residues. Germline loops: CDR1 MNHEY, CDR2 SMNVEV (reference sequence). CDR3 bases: TGTGCCAGCAGTTTCCGTAACGGGTACCAAGAGACCCAGTACTTC. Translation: CASSFRNGYQETQYF.

CDR3 region: CSANDYTEAFF. Here the CDR3 DNA reads TGCAGTGCTAATGATTACACTGAAGCTTTCTTT. The gene calls are TRBV20-1 and TRBJ1-1; D gene unclear. Germline V gene data show CDR1 as DFQATT and CDR2 as SNEGSKA (reference sequence). The germline V and J ends were trimmed by 4 bases and 3 bases, with 6 bases remaining between them. There are 11 residues in the CDR3.

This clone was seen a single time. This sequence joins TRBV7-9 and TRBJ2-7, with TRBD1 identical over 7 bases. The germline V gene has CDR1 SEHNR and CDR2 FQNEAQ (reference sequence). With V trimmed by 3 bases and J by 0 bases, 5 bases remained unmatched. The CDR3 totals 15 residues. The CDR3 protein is CASSLGQISSYEQYF. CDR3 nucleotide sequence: TGTGCCAGCAGCTTGGGACAGATATCCTCCTACGAGCAGTACTTC.